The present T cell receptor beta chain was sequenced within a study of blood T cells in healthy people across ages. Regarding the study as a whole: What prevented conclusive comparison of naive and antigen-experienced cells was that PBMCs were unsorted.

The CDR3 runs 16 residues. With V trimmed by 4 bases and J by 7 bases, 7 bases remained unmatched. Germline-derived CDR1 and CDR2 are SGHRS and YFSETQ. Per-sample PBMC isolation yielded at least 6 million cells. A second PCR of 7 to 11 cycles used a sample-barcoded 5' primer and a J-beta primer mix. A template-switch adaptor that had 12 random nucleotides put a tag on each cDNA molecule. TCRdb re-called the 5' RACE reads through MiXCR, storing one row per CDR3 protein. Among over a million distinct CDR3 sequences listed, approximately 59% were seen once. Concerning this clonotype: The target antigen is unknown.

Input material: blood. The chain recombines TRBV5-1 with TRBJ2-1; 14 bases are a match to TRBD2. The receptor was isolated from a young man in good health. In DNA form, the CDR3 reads TGCGCCAGCAGCGCGGGACTAGCGGGAGTGGGTAATGAGCAGTTCTTC. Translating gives CASSAGLAGVGNEQFF.